The 10 T cell receptor beta chains reported below all come from one sample, sequenced in a study of blood T cell repertoires in COVID-19. Produced via immunoSEQ multiplex PCR; TCRdb's table is partial and in-frame only. The sample has 200,000 to 300,000 clones, about 87% seen once. Sequencing input: peripheral blood. The receptors derive from a woman aged 60 to 75 with COVID-19, enrolled during active disease.

The chain couples TRBV20-1 to TRBJ2-5, with D perhaps TRBD1 (5 bases). V lost 6 bases to trimming and J lost 5 bases, with 10 bases between them. CDR3 length: 11 residues. The germline CDR1 and CDR2 sequences are DFQATT and SNEGSKA (reference sequence). Here the CDR3 reads CSARVGETQYF. The CDR3 nucleotides are TGCAGTGCCAGGGTCGGGGAGACCCAGTACTTC.

The V and J genes are TRBV30 and TRBJ1-5; D is perhaps TRBD1 (5 bases). This CDR3 has 14 amino acids. Trimming removed 0 bases at V and 6 bases at J, with 12 bases between. Germline V lookup: CDR1 GTSNPN, CDR2 SVGIG (reference sequence). As DNA, the CDR3 is TGTGCCTGGAGTGTTACTAGGGGAGGTCAGCCCCAGCATTTT. This codes for CAWSVTRGGQPQHF.

The rearrangement joins TRBV5-1 to TRBJ2-1, with 14 bases that match TRBD2. J lost 9 bases, V lost 4 bases, and 6 bases had no gene match. This CDR3 has 15 residues. The germline CDR1 and CDR2 sequences are SGHRS and YFSETQ. The CDR3 reads CASSPGLAGVIEQFF. The CDR3, as DNA: TGCGCCAGCAGCCCGGGACTAGCGGGAGTAATTGAGCAGTTCTTC.

The chain uses TRBV10-3 and TRBJ2-1; 12 bases fit TRBD1. From germline, CDR1 is ENHRY and CDR2 SYGVKD. The length of the CDR3 is 13 residues. V shed 7 bases, J shed 9 bases, and the junction held 4 bases outside the gene matches. CDR3 protein: CAIKGQGAGEQFF. The CDR3 DNA reads TGTGCCATCAAGGGACAGGGGGCGGGTGAGCAGTTCTTC.

The chain recombines TRBV30 with TRBJ1-1, with 8 positions matching TRBD1. The CDR3 loop spans 13 amino acids. Germline CDR1 reads GTSNPN; CDR2 reads SVGIG (reference sequence). Trimming removed 0 bases from V and 8 bases from J; junction bases left unmatched: 5. The CDR3 protein is CAWSVRAGGEAFF. As DNA, the CDR3 is TGTGCCTGGAGTGTACGGGCAGGGGGCGAAGCTTTCTTT.

V is TRBV4-2 and J is TRBJ2-1; 13 bases match TRBD2. Germline V gene lookup returns CDR1 LGHNA and CDR2 YNFKEQ. Trimming removed 0 bases from V and 8 bases from J; junction bases left unmatched: 10. The CDR3 sequence is 18 residues long. The DNA for the CDR3 is TGTGCCAGCAGCCAAGATCGAGGACTAGCGGGAGTTGACGATGAGCAGTTCTTC. Translating gives CASSQDRGLAGVDDEQFF.

Worth noting for this clone: The sample holds other DNA sequences that translate to the same CDR3. The V and J genes are TRBV18 and TRBJ2-7, with 7 positions matching TRBD2. Germline V gives CDR1 KGHSH, CDR2 LQKENI. V shed 3 bases, J shed 5 bases, and the junction held 1 base outside the gene matches. There are 12 residues in the CDR3. The CDR3 bases are TGTGCCAGCTCACCGGGGGGGGACGAGCAGTACTTC. Amino acids: CASSPGGDEQYF.

With respect to this clone: The germline gene is not matched at one end of the junction; a read error may be the cause. V is TRBV6-1 and J is TRBJ1-5, with D uncertain. Looked up from germline, CDR1 is MNHNS and CDR2 is SASEGT. The CDR3 consists of 12 residues. CDR3 in DNA: TGTGCCAGCAGCGAAGGTGGGAGGCCCCAGCATTTT. It encodes CASSEGGRPQHF.

J is TRBJ1-1 and V is TRBV5-1, with D uncertain. V was pared by 4 bases and J by 0 bases, with 10 bases between. Germline V lookup: CDR1 SGHRS, CDR2 YFSETQ. The CDR3 is 14 residues long. Here the CDR3 reads CASSNGLLNTEAFF. CDR3 coding DNA: TGCGCCAGCAGCAACGGACTGTTGAACACTGAAGCTTTCTTT.

The CDR3, as DNA: TGTGCCAGCAGCGCCGGGACTAGCGGGAGTACAGATACGCAGTATTTT. As protein: CASSAGTSGSTDTQYF. V gene TRBV9 combines with J gene TRBJ2-3; 14 nucleotides line up with TRBD2. The V segment lost 3 bases and the J segment 3 bases; nucleotides outside the gene matches: 3. Germline V CDR1 and CDR2: SGDLS, YYNGEE. The CDR3 contains 16 residues. Using reference TRBV9 and TRBJ2-3 for the parts outside the CDR3, the full variable domain is DSGVTQTPKHLITATGQRVTLRCSPRSGDLSVYWYQQSLDQGLQFLIQYYNGEERAKGNILERFSAQQFPDLHSELNLSSLELGDSALYFCASSAGTSGSTDTQYFGPGTRLTVL.